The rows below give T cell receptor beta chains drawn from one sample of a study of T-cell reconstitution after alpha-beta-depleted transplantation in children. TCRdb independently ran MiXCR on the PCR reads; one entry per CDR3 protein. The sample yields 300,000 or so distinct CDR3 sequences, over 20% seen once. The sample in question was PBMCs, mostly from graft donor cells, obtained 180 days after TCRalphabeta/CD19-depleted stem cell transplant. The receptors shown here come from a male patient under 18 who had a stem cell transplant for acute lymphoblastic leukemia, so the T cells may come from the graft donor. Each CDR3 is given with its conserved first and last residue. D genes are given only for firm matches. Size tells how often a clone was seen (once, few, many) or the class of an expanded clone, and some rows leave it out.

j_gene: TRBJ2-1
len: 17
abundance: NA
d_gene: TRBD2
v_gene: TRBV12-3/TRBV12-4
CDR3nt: TGTGCCAGCAGTTTAGGGACTAGCGGGAGGGCCGGGAATGAGCAGTTCTTC
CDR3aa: CASSLGTSGRAGNEQFF

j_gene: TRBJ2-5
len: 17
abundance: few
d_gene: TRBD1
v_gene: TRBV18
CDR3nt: TGTGCCAGCTCACCATTACCCGGGACAGGGGGCAGAGAGACCCAGTACTTC
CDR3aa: CASSPLPGTGGRETQYF

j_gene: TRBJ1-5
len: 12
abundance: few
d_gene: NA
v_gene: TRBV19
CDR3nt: TGTGCCAGTAGTCACGTGTATCAGCCCCAGCATTTT
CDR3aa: CASSHVYQPQHF

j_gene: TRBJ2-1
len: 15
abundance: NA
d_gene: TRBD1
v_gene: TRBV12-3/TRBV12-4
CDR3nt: TGTGCCAGCAGCTCCGGACAGGGGGCCTGGAATGAGCAGTTCTTC
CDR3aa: CASSSGQGAWNEQFF

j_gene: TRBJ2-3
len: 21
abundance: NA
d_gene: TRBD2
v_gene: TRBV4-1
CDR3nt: TGCGCCAGCAGCCCCCCTGGTGGGACTAGCGGGAGGCCTCCGAGCACAGATACGCAGTATTTT
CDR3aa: CASSPPGGTSGRPPSTDTQYF

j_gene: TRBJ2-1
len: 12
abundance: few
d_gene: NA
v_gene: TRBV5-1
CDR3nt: TGCGCCAGCAAGAAGGGAAACAATGAGCAGTTCTTC
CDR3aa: CASKKGNNEQFF

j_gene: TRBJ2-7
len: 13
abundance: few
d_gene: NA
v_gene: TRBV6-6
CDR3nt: TGTGCCAGCAGTTACAGGGGGTACTACGAGCAGTACTTC
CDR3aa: CASSYRGYYEQYF

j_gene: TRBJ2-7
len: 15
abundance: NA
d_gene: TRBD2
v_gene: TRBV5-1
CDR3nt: TGCGCCAGCAGCTTGGAGAGCGGGGGGGCCTACGAGCAGTACTTC
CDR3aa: CASSLESGGAYEQYF

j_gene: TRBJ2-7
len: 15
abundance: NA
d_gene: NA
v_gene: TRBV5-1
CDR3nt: TGCGCCAGCGCAAGGACACCCGGGAAGGTCGACGAGCAGTACTTC
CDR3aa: CASARTPGKVDEQYF

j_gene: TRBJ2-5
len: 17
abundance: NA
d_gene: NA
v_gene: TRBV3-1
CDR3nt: TGTGCCAGCAGCGCCGGACCAGCCGTCGATTGGCGAGAGACCCAGTACTTC
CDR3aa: CASSAGPAVDWRETQYF

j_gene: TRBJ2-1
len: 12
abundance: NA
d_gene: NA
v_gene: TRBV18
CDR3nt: TGTGCCAGCTCCCAAGACAGGAATGAGCAGTTCTTC
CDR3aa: CASSQDRNEQFF

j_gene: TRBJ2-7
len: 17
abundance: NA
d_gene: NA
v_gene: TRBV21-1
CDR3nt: TGTGCCAGCAGCAAAAAACGGACTCGACAGGGCTCCTACGAGCAGTACTTC
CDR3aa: CASSKKRTRQGSYEQYF

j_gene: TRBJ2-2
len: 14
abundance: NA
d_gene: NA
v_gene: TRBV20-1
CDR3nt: TGCAGTGCCGAAGACGGGATGGGGACCGGGGAGCTGTTTTTT
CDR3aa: CSAEDGMGTGELFF

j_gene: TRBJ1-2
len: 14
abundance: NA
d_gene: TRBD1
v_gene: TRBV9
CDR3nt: TGTGCCAGCACCGAAACAGGGGAAGGCTATGGCTACACCTTC
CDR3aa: CASTETGEGYGYTF

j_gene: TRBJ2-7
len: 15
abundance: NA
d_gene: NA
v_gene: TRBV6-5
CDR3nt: TGTGCCAGCAGTTACACAGAGCCTCTACCTTACGAGCAGTACTTC
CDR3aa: CASSYTEPLPYEQYF

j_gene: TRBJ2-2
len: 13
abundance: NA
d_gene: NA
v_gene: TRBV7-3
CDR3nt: TGTGCCAGCAGCTTCGAGGCCACCGGGGAGCTGTTTTTT
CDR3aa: CASSFEATGELFF

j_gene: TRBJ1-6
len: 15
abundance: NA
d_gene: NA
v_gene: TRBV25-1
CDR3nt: TGTGCCAGCACTCCTCGCGATGGGGGCTGGTCACCCCTCCACTTT
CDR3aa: CASTPRDGGWSPLHF

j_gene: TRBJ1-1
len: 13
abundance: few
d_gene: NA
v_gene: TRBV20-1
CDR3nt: TGCAGTGCCTGTGACACCATGAACACTGAAGCTTTCTTT
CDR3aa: CSACDTMNTEAFF

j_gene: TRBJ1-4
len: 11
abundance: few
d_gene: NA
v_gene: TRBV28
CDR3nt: TGTGCCACCCTATCAGGGGAGAAACTGTTTTTT
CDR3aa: CATLSGEKLFF

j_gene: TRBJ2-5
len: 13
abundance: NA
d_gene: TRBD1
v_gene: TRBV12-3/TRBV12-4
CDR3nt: TGTGCCAGCAGGCAGGGGGCCAGGGAGACCCAGTACTTC
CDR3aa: CASRQGARETQYF

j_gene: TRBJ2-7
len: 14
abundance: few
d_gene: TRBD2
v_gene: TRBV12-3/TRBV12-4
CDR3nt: TGTGCCAGCAGATTCGGACTAGCCGGCTACGAGCAGTACTTC
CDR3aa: CASRFGLAGYEQYF

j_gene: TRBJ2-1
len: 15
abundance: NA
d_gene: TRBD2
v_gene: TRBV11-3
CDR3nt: TGTGCCAGCAGCGCTAAACTAGCGGGCACGGGTGAGCAGTTCTTC
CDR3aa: CASSAKLAGTGEQFF

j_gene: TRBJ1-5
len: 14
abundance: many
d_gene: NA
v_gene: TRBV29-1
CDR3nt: TGCAGCGTGGGAACAGGGTCTAGCAATCAGCCCCAGCATTTT
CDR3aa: CSVGTGSSNQPQHF

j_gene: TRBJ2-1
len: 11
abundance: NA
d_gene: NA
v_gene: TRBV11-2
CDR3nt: TGTGCCAGCAGCCCGACCAGGACCCAGTTCTTC
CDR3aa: CASSPTRTQFF

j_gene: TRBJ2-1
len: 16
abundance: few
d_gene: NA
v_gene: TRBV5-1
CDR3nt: TGCGCCAGCAGCAGTATCGGGACTCTACCCTACAATGAGCAGTTCTTC
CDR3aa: CASSSIGTLPYNEQFF

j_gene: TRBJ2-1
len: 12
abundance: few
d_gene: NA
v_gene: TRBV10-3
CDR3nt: TGTGCCATGGGGCAGGCCTACAATGAGCAGTTCTTC
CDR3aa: CAMGQAYNEQFF

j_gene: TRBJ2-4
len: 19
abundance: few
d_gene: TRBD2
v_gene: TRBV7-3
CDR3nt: TGTGCCAGCAGCTTAGCTGGTCCTGGGTTAGCGGGACCCAAAAACATTCAGTACTTC
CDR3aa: CASSLAGPGLAGPKNIQYF

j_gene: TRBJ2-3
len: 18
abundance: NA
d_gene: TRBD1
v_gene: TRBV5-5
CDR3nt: TGTGCCAGCAGCCTGAACCTAAGGGACAGAAAGGGCACAGATACGCAGTATTTT
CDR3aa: CASSLNLRDRKGTDTQYF

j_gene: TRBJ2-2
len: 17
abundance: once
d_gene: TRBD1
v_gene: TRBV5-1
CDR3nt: TGCGACAGCAGCTCTCAACCCCGGGACAGCTACACCGGGGAGCTGTTTTTT
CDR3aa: CDSSSQPRDSYTGELFF

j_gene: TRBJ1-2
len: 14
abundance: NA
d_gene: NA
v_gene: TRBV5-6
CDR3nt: TGTGCCAGCAGCATCGCAGGGTCATCTTATGGCTACACCTTC
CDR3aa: CASSIAGSSYGYTF

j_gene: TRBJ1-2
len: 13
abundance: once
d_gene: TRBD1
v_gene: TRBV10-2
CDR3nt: TGCGCCAGCAGTTGGGACAGGAAAGGGGGCTACACCTTC
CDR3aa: CASSWDRKGGYTF

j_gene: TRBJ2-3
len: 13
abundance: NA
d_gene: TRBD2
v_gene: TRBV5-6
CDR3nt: TGTGCCAGCAACCCGACTAGCTCAAATACGCAGTATTTT
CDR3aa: CASNPTSSNTQYF

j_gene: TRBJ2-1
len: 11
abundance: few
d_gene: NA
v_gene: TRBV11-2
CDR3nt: TGTGCCAGCAGCTTAGATAATACGAGGTTCTTC
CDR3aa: CASSLDNTRFF

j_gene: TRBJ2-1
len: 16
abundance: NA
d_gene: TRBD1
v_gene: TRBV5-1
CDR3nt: TGCGCCAGCAGCTTGCCGACAGGGGCAAGGAACAATGAGCAGTTCTTC
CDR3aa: CASSLPTGARNNEQFF

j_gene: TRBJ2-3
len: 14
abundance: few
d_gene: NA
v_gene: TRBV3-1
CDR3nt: TGTGCCAGCAGCCCATCCGGCAACCCAGATACGCAGTATTTT
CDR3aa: CASSPSGNPDTQYF

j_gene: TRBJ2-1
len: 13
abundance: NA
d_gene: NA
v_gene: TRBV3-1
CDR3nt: TGTGCCAGCAGCCGAGCAAGCATCAATGAGCAGTTCTTC
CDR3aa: CASSRASINEQFF

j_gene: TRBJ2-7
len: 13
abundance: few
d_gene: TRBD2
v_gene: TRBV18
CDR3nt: TGTGCCAGCTCGCGCGGGGGGGACTACGAGCAGTACTTC
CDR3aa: CASSRGGDYEQYF

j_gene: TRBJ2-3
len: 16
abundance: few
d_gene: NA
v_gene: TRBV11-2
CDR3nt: TGTGCCAGCAGCCGTTTTGTCGACGGCAGCACAGATACGCAGTATTTT
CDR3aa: CASSRFVDGSTDTQYF

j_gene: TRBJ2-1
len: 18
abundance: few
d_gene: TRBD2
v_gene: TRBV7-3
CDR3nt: TGTGCCAGCAGCTTAACCCCCCGTACTAGCGGGAGGGGCGGTGAGCAGTTCTTC
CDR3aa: CASSLTPRTSGRGGEQFF

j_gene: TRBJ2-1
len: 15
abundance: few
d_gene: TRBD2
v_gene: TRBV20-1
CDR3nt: TGCAGTGCTAGACTAGCGGGAGCCCCTTACAATGAGCAGTTCTTC
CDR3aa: CSARLAGAPYNEQFF

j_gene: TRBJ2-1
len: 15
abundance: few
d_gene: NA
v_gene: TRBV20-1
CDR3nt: TGCAGTGCTAGAGATATCCGGGCTCGACGCGATGAGCAGTTCTTC
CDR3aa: CSARDIRARRDEQFF

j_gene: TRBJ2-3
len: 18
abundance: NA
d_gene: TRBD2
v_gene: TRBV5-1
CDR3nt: TGCGCCAGCAGCTTAGTGCGGGAGAGGCTCGTAAGCACAGATACGCAGTATTTT
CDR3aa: CASSLVRERLVSTDTQYF

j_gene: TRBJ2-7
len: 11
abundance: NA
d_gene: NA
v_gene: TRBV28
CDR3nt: TGTGCCAGCAGGCGGGAATACGAGCAGTACTTC
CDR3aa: CASRREYEQYF

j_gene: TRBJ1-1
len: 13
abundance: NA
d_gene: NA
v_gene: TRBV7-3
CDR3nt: TGTGCCAGCAGCTTAGAGGGGCTCGCTGAAGCTTTCTTT
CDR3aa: CASSLEGLAEAFF

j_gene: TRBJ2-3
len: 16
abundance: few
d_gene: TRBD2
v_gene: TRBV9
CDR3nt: TGTGCCAGCAGCCGGACTAGCCTTTTCTACGCAGATACGCAGTATTTT
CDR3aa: CASSRTSLFYADTQYF

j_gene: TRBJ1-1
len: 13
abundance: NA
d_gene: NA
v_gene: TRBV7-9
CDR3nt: TGTGCCAGCAGCTTAAGGACGGTCGCTGAAGCTTTCTTT
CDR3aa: CASSLRTVAEAFF

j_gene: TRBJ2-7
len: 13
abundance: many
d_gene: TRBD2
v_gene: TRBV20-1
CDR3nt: TGCAGTAGGAGCGGGAGACGCACCTACGAGCAGTACTTC
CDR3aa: CSRSGRRTYEQYF

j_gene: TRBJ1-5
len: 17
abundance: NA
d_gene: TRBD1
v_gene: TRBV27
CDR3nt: TGTGCCAGCAGTTTCATGAAGACAGGGGGGAGCAATCAGCCCCAGCATTTT
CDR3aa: CASSFMKTGGSNQPQHF

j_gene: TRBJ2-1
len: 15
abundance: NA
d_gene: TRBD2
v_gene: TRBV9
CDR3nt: TGTGCCAGCAGCGTACGGCTAGCGGGCTACAATGAGCAGTTCTTC
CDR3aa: CASSVRLAGYNEQFF

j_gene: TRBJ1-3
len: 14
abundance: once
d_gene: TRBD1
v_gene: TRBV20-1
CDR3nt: TGCAGTGCTGAAACAGGGGCCTCTGGAAACACCATATATTTT
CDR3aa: CSAETGASGNTIYF

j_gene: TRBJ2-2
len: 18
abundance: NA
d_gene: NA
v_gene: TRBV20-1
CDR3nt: TGCAGTGCTAGAGATCCGCGCGCTTCGACAACGAACACCGGGGAGCTGTTTTTT
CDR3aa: CSARDPRASTTNTGELFF

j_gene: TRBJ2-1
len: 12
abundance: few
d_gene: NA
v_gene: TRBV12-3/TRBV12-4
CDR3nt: TGTGCCAGCAGTTCCCTGCATCCTGAGCAGTTCTTC
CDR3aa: CASSSLHPEQFF

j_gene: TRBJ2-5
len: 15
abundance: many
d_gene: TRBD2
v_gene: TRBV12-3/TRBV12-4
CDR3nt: TGTGCCAGCAGCCTCGGACTAGCGGGAGGACAGACCCAGTACTTC
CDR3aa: CASSLGLAGGQTQYF

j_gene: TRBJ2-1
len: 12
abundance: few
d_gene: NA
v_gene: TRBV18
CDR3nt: TGTGCCAGCTCACCAGGAGATGTGAAGCAGTTCTTC
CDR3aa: CASSPGDVKQFF

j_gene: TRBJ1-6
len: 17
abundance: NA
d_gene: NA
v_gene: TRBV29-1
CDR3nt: TGCAGCGTCCCCCGCCCGACGGACGTAAGGGGTAATTCACCCCTCCACTTT
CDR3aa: CSVPRPTDVRGNSPLHF

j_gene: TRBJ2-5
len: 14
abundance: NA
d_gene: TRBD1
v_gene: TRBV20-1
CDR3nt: TGCAGTGCTATCCGGGACAGGGGAGTGGAGACCCAGTACTTC
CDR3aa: CSAIRDRGVETQYF

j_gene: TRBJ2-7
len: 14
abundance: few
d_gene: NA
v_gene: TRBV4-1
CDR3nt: TGCGCCAGCAGCCAAGATAAAGTCGGCTACGAGCAGTACTTC
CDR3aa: CASSQDKVGYEQYF

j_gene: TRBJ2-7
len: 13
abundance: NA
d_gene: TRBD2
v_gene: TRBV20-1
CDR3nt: TGCAGTGCCTGGACTAGCGGACCCTACGAGCAGTACTTC
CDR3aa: CSAWTSGPYEQYF

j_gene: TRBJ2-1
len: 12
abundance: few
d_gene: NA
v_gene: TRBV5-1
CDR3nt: TGCGCCAGCAGTTTTTCCTGGGATGAGCAGTTCTTC
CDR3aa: CASSFSWDEQFF

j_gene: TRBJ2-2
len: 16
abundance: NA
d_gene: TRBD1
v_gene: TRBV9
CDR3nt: TGTGCCAGCAGCGTATTGGCAGGGGGCTACTCCGGGGAGCTGTTTTTT
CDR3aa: CASSVLAGGYSGELFF